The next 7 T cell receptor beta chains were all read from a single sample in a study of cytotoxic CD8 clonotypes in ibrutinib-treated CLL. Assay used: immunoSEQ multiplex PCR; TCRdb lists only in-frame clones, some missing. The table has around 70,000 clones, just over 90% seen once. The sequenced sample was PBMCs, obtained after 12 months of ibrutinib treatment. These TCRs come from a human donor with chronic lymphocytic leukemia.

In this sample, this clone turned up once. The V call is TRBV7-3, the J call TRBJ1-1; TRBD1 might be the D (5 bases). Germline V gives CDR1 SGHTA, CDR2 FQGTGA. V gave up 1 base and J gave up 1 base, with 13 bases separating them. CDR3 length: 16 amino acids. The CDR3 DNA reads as TGTGCCAGCAGCTTAATCGGGGGGGAATCGAACACTGAAGCTTTCTTT. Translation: CASSLIGGESNTEAFF.

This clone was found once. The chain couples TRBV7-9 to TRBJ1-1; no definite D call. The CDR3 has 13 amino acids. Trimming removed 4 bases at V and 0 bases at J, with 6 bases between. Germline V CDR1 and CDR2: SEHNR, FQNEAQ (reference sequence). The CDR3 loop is CASSSRVNTEAFF. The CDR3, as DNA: TGTGCCAGCAGCTCCAGAGTGAACACTGAAGCTTTCTTT.

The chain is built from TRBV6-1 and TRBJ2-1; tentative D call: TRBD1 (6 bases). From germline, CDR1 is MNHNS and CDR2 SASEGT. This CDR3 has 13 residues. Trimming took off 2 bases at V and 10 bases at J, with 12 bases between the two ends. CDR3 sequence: CASSENRAREQFF. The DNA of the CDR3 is TGTGCCAGCAGTGAAAACAGGGCGAGAGAGCAGTTCTTC.

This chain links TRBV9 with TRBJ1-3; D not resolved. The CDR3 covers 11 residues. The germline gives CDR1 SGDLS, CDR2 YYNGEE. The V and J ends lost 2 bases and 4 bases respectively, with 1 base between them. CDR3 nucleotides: TGTGCCAGCAGCGTGGGAAACACCATATATTTT. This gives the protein CASSVGNTIYF.

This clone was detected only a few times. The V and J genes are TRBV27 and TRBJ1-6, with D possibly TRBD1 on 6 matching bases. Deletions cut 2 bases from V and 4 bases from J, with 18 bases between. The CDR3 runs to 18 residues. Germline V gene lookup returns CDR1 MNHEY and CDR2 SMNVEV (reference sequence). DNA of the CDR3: TGTGCCAGCAGTTTAGACCCCACAGGGCGGACTTATAATTCACCCCTCCACTTT. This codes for CASSLDPTGRTYNSPLHF.

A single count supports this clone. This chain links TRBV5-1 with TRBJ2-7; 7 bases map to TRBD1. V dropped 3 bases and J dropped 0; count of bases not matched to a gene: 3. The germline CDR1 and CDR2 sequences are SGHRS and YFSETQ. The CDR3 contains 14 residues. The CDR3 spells CASSSDRVSYEQYF. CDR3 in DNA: TGCGCCAGCAGCTCTGACAGGGTCTCCTACGAGCAGTACTTC. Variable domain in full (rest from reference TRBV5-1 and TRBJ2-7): KAGVTQTPRYLIKTRGQQVTLSCSPISGHRSVSWYQQTPGQGLQFLFEYFSETQRNKGNFPGRFSGRQFSNSRSEMNVSTLELGDSALYLCASSSDRVSYEQYFGPGTRLTVT.

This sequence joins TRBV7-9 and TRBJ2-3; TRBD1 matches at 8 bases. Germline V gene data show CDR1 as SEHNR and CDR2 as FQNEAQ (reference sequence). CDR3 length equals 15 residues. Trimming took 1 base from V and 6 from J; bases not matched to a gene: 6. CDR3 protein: CASSLGAGGADTQYF. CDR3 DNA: TGTGCCAGCAGCTTAGGGGCAGGGGGCGCGGATACGCAGTATTTT.